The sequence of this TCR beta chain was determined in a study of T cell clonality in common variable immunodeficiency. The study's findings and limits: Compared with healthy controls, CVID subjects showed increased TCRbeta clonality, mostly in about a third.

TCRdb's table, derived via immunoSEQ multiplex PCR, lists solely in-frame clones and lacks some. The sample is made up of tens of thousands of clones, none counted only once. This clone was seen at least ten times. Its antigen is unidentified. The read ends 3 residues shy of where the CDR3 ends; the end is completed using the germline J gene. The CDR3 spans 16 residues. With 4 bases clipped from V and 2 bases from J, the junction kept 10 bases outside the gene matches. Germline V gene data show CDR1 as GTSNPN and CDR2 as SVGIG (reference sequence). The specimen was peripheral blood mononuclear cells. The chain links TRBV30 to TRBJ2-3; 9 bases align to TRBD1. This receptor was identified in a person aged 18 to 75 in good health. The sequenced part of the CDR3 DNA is TGTGCCTGGACTGGACAGGGGCGGGTTATCACAGATACG. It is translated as CAWTGQGRVITDT. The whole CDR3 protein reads CAWTGQGRVITDTQYF. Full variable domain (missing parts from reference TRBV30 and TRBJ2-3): SQTIHQWPATLVQPVGSPLSLECTVEGTSNPNLYWYRQAAGRGLQLLFYSVGIGQISSEVPQNLSASRPQDRQFILSSKKLLLSDSGFYLCAWTGQGRVITDTQYFGPGTRLTVL.